This T cell receptor beta chain was found in a study of T cells after yellow fever vaccination. Template switching with 5'RACE generated the TCR cDNA and added a universal primer site and UMIs. TCRdb itself ran the 5' RACE reads through MiXCR, one entry per CDR3 protein. Here the sample spans roughly 260,000 distinct CDR3 sequences, roughly 13% being singletons. Note on this clonotype: Its specificity is unknown.

Study observations and caveats: Post-booster samples contained most primary-vaccination clones (about 95% CD4, around 88% CD8).

Germline CDR1 reads MNHNS; CDR2 reads SASEGT. This CDR3 has 12 amino acids. The V gene lost 6 bases and the J gene lost 4 bases, with 7 bases spanning the gap. The gene calls are TRBV6-1 and TRBJ1-3; weak D call: TRBD1 (5 bases). The TCR sequence derives from a man aged 30-40 years who received the YFV17D yellow fever vaccine. The sample here was CD4+ T cells sorted from PBMCs, taken 45 days after the yellow fever booster vaccination. CDR3 protein: CASRWTGNTIYF. In DNA form, the CDR3 reads TGTGCCAGCAGGTGGACAGGAAACACCATATATTTT.